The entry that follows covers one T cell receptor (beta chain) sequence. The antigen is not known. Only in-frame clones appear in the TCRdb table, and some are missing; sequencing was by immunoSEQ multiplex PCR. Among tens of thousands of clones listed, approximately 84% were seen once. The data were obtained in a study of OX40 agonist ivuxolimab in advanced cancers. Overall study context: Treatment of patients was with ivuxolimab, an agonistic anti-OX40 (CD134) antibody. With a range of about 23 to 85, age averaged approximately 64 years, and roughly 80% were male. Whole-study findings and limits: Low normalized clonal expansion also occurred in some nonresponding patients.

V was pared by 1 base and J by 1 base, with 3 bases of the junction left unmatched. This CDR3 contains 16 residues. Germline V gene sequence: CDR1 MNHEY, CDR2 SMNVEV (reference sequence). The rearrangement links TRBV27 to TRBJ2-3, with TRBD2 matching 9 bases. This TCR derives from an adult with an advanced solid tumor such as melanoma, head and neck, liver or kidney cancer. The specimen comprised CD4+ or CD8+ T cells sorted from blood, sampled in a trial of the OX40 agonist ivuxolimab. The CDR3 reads CASSLFPSGGTDTQYF. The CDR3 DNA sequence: TGTGCCAGCAGTTTATTTCCTAGCGGGGGCACAGATACGCAGTATTTT.